Listed here are 29 T cell receptor beta chains from one sample, sequenced in a study of T-cell memory formation after mild COVID-19. In TCRdb, the 5' RACE reads were re-called with MiXCR into one record per CDR3 protein. The repertoire holds under 700,000 distinct CDR3 sequences, with 20% as singletons. Sequencing was done on a sample of PBMCs or a T cell subset sorted from them (not recorded which). These receptor sequences come from an adult woman who had mild COVID-19 (a few samples of this study predate the infection). Cell type and time point are not known.

J is TRBJ2-2 and V is TRBV5-6; D perhaps matches TRBD2 (6 bases). The CDR3 extends over 15 amino acids. Germline V CDR1 and CDR2: SGHDT, YYEEEE. V gave up 7 bases and J gave up 9 bases, with 22 bases separating them. The CDR3 loop is CASHPGLEITRELFF. CDR3 coding DNA: TGTGCCAGCCATCCGGGACTGGAAATTACACGGGAGCTGTTTTTT.

This clonotype was seen a few times. The rearrangement links TRBV12-3 or TRBV12-4 to TRBJ2-2, with 9 nucleotides matching TRBD1. This CDR3 is 16 amino acids long. J lost 0 bases, V lost 6 bases, and 5 bases had no gene match. Here the CDR3 reads CASRRQGETNTGELFF. The CDR3 region has the DNA TGTGCCAGCAGACGACAGGGGGAGACGAACACCGGGGAGCTGTTTTTT.

There are a few counts of this clonotype. This rearrangement joins TRBV7-6 to TRBJ2-7; D gene uncertain. The V gene lost 5 bases and the J gene lost 4 bases, with 12 bases spanning the gap. This CDR3 comprises 13 residues. Looked up from germline, CDR1 is SGHVS and CDR2 is FNYEAQ. The CDR3 protein is CASSQRRRYEQYF. CDR3 DNA sequence: TGTGCCAGCAGCCAAAGGCGACGGTACGAGCAGTACTTC. Variable domain in full (rest from reference TRBV7-6 and TRBJ2-7): GAGVSQSPRYKVTKRGQDVALRCDPISGHVSLYWYRQALGQGPEFLTYFNYEAQQDKSGLPNDRFSAERPEGSISTLTIQRTEQRDSAMYRCASSQRRRYEQYFGPGTRLTVT.

This clonotype was found a few times. The V call is TRBV5-1, the J call TRBJ2-1; a possible D gene is TRBD2 (5 bases). The V gene's germline CDR1 is SGHRS and CDR2 YFSETQ. CDR3 length: 14 amino acids. V lost 1 base to trimming and J lost 8 bases, with 13 bases between them. CDR3 sequence (DNA): TGCGCCAGCAGCTTGTCCCCTAGCCGGGATGAGCAGTTCTTC. As protein: CASSLSPSRDEQFF. The full variable domain, completed using reference TRBV5-1 and TRBJ2-1, is KAGVTQTPRYLIKTRGQQVTLSCSPISGHRSVSWYQQTPGQGLQFLFEYFSETQRNKGNFPGRFSGRQFSNSRSEMNVSTLELGDSALYLCASSLSPSRDEQFFGPGTRLTVL.

This clonotype was counted only a few times. This chain links TRBV18 with TRBJ2-1; D is undetermined. The CDR3 is 13 amino acids. The V end lost 6 bases, the J end lost 4 bases, and 10 bases lay between the germline ends. Germline CDR1 and CDR2: KGHSH and LQKENI. DNA for the CDR3: TGTGCCAGCTCCCCCCTGAAGTACAATGAGCAGTTCTTC. As protein: CASSPLKYNEQFF.

The V gene is TRBV7-9, the J gene TRBJ2-7; weak D call: TRBD2 (5 bases). The CDR3 contains 14 residues. Germline-derived CDR1 and CDR2 are SEHNR and FQNEAQ (reference sequence). Trimming pared 5 bases from V and 3 bases from J, leaving 14 bases between. The CDR3 here is CASSPPGYYYEQYF. The CDR3 nucleotides are TGTGCCAGCAGCCCCCCGGGGTACTACTACGAGCAGTACTTC.

This rearrangement joins TRBV25-1 to TRBJ2-3; possibly TRBD1 for D (5 bases). V gave up 2 bases and J gave up 5 bases, with 11 bases separating them. There are 14 residues in the CDR3. Germline V gene lookup returns CDR1 MGHDK and CDR2 SYGVNS. CDR3 DNA: TGTGCCAGCAGTGAAAGGGGCCCCGGAGATACGCAGTATTTT. Amino acid sequence: CASSERGPGDTQYF.

The CDR3 coding sequence is TGCAGCGTTGAAGATCGAGAGACAGGGACTAATGGCTACACCTTC. This gives the protein CSVEDRETGTNGYTF. This chain joins TRBV29-1 and TRBJ1-2, with 7 bases fitting TRBD1. The CDR3 extends over 15 amino acids. With V trimmed by 0 bases and J by 6 bases, 10 bases remained unmatched. Per the germline V gene, CDR1 is SQVTM and CDR2 is ANQGSEA.

The sample holds a few counts of this clonotype. This chain connects TRBV20-1 to TRBJ1-1; D is unresolved. Trimming removed 1 base from V and 1 base from J, with 7 bases in between. In germline, CDR1 is DFQATT, CDR2 SNEGSKA (reference sequence). The CDR3 loop spans 13 amino acids. This CDR3 is CSARAVGNTEAFF. The DNA of the CDR3 is TGCAGTGCTAGAGCGGTGGGGAACACTGAAGCTTTCTTT.

The chain has TRBV14 and TRBJ1-2, with 12 nucleotides matching TRBD1. The CDR3 is 15 amino acids. V lost 2 bases and J lost 8; bases outside the gene matches: 6. Germline CDR1 and CDR2: SGHDN and FVKESK. CDR3 DNA sequence: TGTGCCAGCAGCCAAAATCTTGGGACAGGGGGCGGCTACACCTTC. Translation: CASSQNLGTGGGYTF.

V gene TRBV2 combines with J gene TRBJ2-7; possible D gene TRBD2, 5 bases. The V end was cut by 6 bases, the J end by 0 bases, with 12 bases between. The CDR3 has 14 amino acids. Germline V lookup: CDR1 SNHLY, CDR2 FYNNEI. The CDR3 protein is CASSEGRHSYEQYF. The CDR3 DNA sequence: TGTGCCAGCAGCGAGGGAAGGCACTCCTACGAGCAGTACTTC. The full variable domain, rest sourced from reference TRBV2 and TRBJ2-7, is EPEVTQTPSHQVTQMGQEVILRCVPISNHLYFYWYRQILGQKVEFLVSFYNNEISEKSEIFDDQFSVERPDGSNFTLKIRSTKLEDSAMYFCASSEGRHSYEQYFGPGTRLTVT.

The chain employs TRBV20-1 and TRBJ1-1; D is unresolved. V was trimmed by 4 bases and J by 1 base, leaving 7 bases between them. This CDR3 is 12 amino acids long. Germline V gene lookup returns CDR1 DFQATT and CDR2 SNEGSKA (reference sequence). CDR3 region: CSAKSGNTEAFF. As DNA, the CDR3 is TGCAGTGCTAAGTCCGGGAACACTGAAGCTTTCTTT.

This chain connects TRBV20-1 to TRBJ2-5; D remains unclear. V lost 8 bases and J lost 5, with 9 bases in between. The CDR3 has 10 amino acids. Germline CDR1 and CDR2: DFQATT and SNEGSKA (reference sequence). In DNA, the CDR3 is TGCAGTACTATTTTGGAGACCCAGTACTTC. This sequence encodes CSTILETQYF.

The chain has TRBV11-3 and TRBJ2-1, with D perhaps matching TRBD2 (5 bases). The CDR3 runs to 16 residues. Germline CDR1 SGHNT, CDR2 YENEEA. Trimming took 3 bases from V and 0 from J, leaving 12 bases between them. CDR3 DNA: TGTGCCAGCAGCTTTCGGGAAATTGGCTCCTACAATGAGCAGTTCTTC. Translated, it gives CASSFREIGSYNEQFF. Complete variable domain (other parts from reference TRBV11-3 and TRBJ2-1): EAGVVQSPRYKIIEKKQPVAFWCNPISGHNTLYWYLQNLGQGPELLIRYENEEAVDDSQLPKDRFSAERLKGVDSTLKIQPAELGDSAVYLCASSFREIGSYNEQFFGPGTRLTVL.

The chain employs TRBV19 and TRBJ2-3; TRBD2 matches 15 bases. V was clipped by 5 bases and J by 1 base; unmatched bases: 10. The CDR3 runs 19 residues. Germline V lookup: CDR1 LNHDA, CDR2 SQIVND (reference sequence). The CDR3 sequence is CASSPSGLAGGSGTDTQYF. As DNA, the CDR3 is TGTGCCAGTAGTCCGTCGGGACTAGCGGGAGGTAGCGGCACAGATACGCAGTATTTT.

In this sample, this clonotype turned up a few times. This chain joins TRBV14 and TRBJ2-3; 13 bases line up with TRBD2. This CDR3 region has 15 residues. The germline V gene encodes CDR1 SGHDN and CDR2 FVKESK. V shed 3 bases, J shed 6 bases, and the junction held 3 bases outside the gene matches. The CDR3 region has the DNA TGTGCCAGCAGCCAGGGGACTAGCGGGATGGATACGCAGTATTTT. This codes for CASSQGTSGMDTQYF.

This clonotype was counted a few times. The V call is TRBV4-2, the J call TRBJ2-6; D is ambiguous. The CDR3 consists of 16 residues. Between the trimmed V and J ends, which lost 0 bases and 2 bases, there was a span of 8 bases. CDR1 is LGHNA, CDR2 YNFKEQ, per germline. CDR3 sequence: CASSQERGAGANVLTF. The DNA for the CDR3 is TGTGCCAGCAGCCAAGAACGCGGTGCTGGGGCCAACGTCCTGACTTTC.

This clonotype has just a few counts. The genes are TRBV3-1 and TRBJ2-7, with TRBD1 matching over 8 bases. CDR3 size: 15 residues. The V gene's germline CDR1 is LGHDT and CDR2 YNNKEL (reference sequence). V lost 1 base and J lost 0; bases outside the gene matches: 2. For the CDR3, the DNA is TGTGCCAGCAGCCAAGCGCAGGGGGCCTCCTACGAGCAGTACTTC. Encoded protein: CASSQAQGASYEQYF.

CDR3 region: CSAGTARPGTHEQYF. DNA of the CDR3: TGCAGCGCTGGGACTGCCAGACCGGGGACTCACGAGCAGTACTTC. The chain joins TRBV29-1 to TRBJ2-7; possibly TRBD2 for D (6 bases). The germline V gene has CDR1 SQVTM and CDR2 ANQGSEA. Trimming shortened V by 7 bases and J by 5 bases, and 24 bases separated the two germline ends. CDR3 length: 15 amino acids.

This clonotype was found a few times. The rearrangement uses TRBV3-1 and TRBJ1-4; 7 bases line up with TRBD1. Per the germline V gene, CDR1 is LGHDT and CDR2 is YNNKEL (reference sequence). Trimming removed 4 bases from V and 7 bases from J; junction bases left unmatched: 6. The CDR3 extends over 14 amino acids. The CDR3, as DNA: TGTGCCAGCAGCCTCGGGACAGCAGCTGAAAAACTGTTTTTT. Its protein is CASSLGTAAEKLFF.

The chain combines TRBV24-1 with TRBJ1-2; a weak D match, TRBD1 (6 bases). Germline V lookup: CDR1 KGHDR, CDR2 SFDVKD. CDR3 size: 14 residues. Between the trimmed V and J ends, which lost 1 base and 6 bases, there was a span of 11 bases. The CDR3 DNA is TGTGCCACCAGTGATTTTGAACAGGGTAATGGCTACACCTTC. Its protein is CATSDFEQGNGYTF.

The chain recombines TRBV14 with TRBJ2-7; the D is unclear. The CDR3 contains 13 residues. Germline CDR1 is SGHDN and CDR2 is FVKESK. The V end was cut by 4 bases, the J end by 2 bases, with 9 bases between. The CDR3 loop is CASSRGSPYEQYF. The CDR3, as DNA: TGTGCCAGCAGCCGGGGTAGTCCCTACGAGCAGTACTTC.

The chain combines TRBV2 with TRBJ2-5; D not certain. Germline-derived CDR1 and CDR2 are SNHLY and FYNNEI. Trimming pared 7 bases from V and 5 bases from J, leaving 8 bases between. This CDR3 comprises 11 residues. The CDR3: CASNRFETQYF. The CDR3 nucleotides are TGTGCCAGCAATCGGTTCGAGACCCAGTACTTC. Full variable domain (remainder filled in from reference TRBV2 and TRBJ2-5): EPEVTQTPSHQVTQMGQEVILRCVPISNHLYFYWYRQILGQKVEFLVSFYNNEISEKSEIFDDQFSVERPDGSNFTLKIRSTKLEDSAMYFCASNRFETQYFGPGTRLLVL.

This clonotype was counted only a few times. The chain uses TRBV6-6 and TRBJ1-5; D remains unclear. With 4 bases removed from V and 0 bases from J, the gap between germline ends came to 7 bases. This CDR3 spans 14 amino acids. Germline lookup yields CDR1 MNHNY and CDR2 SVGAGI (reference sequence). Here the CDR3 reads CASSWPDSNQPQHF. The CDR3 DNA sequence: TGTGCCAGCAGTTGGCCCGATAGCAATCAGCCCCAGCATTTT.

This clonotype has at least ten counts. The chain uses TRBV7-2 and TRBJ2-3; D is unresolved. Germline V gene sequence: CDR1 SGHTA, CDR2 FQGNSA. The CDR3 length is 14 residues. The V end was cut by 4 bases, the J end by 2 bases, with 10 bases between. The CDR3, as DNA: TGTGCCAGCAGCTCTGGAACTTTCACAGATACGCAGTATTTT. Its protein product is CASSSGTFTDTQYF.

J is TRBJ2-3 and V is TRBV9; D not resolved. The CDR3 contains 15 residues. The V gene's germline CDR1 is SGDLS and CDR2 YYNGEE. V dropped 0 bases and J dropped 0 bases, with 8 bases sitting between them. The CDR3 nucleotides read TGTGCCAGCAGCGTAGTGGGCGGTAGCACAGATACGCAGTATTTT. Encoded protein: CASSVVGGSTDTQYF.

This chain joins TRBV4-1 and TRBJ1-5; TRBD1 might be the D (6 bases). Germline CDR1 reads MGHRA; CDR2 reads YSYEKL. Trimming pared 0 bases from V and 1 base from J, leaving 13 bases between. The CDR3 is 17 amino acids. The CDR3 region is CASSQDVGTPSNQPQHF. DNA for the CDR3: TGCGCCAGCAGCCAAGATGTGGGGACACCCAGCAATCAGCCCCAGCATTTT.

This rearrangement joins TRBV13 to TRBJ2-5, with a weak D call TRBD2 (6 bases). The V and J ends lost 0 bases and 5 bases respectively, with 19 bases between them. This CDR3 has 17 amino acids. The germline V gene encodes CDR1 PRHDT and CDR2 FYEKMQ (reference sequence). This CDR3 is CASSLGLPEPGGETQYF. CDR3 coding DNA: TGTGCCAGCAGCTTAGGCTTACCGGAGCCTGGAGGGGAGACCCAGTACTTC.

Only a few counts were recorded for this clonotype. The chain carries TRBV15 and TRBJ2-1, with 10 positions matching TRBD2. The CDR3 loop spans 13 amino acids. V lost 9 bases to trimming and J lost 6 bases; unmatched junction nucleotides: 5. Germline V CDR1 and CDR2: LNHNV, YYDKDF (reference sequence). The CDR3 region is CATGLATGNEQFF. As DNA, the CDR3 is TGTGCCACGGGACTAGCGACCGGCAATGAGCAGTTCTTC.